These 30 T cell receptor beta chains originate from one sample sequenced in a study of T cells expressing NK-cell markers. With the 5' RACE reads reprocessed, TCRdb shows one record per CDR3 protein and no DNA. This sample's clone table lists hundreds of thousands of distinct CDR3 sequences. Sequencing was carried out using blood T cells: a sorted CD56 or NKG2C T cell subset, CD4+ or CD8+ T cells, or bulk PBMC T cells (not recorded which). These receptors were collected from a man aged 18-70 years in good health.

The gene calls are TRBV2 and TRBJ1-2. This CDR3 is built from 14 residues. Germline CDR1 and CDR2: SNHLY and FYNNEI. The chain's CDR3 is CASRGQAAIYGYTF.

The chain links TRBV7-9 to TRBJ2-5; without DNA, the TCRdb call of TRBD1 cannot be checked. CDR3 length: 15 residues. From germline, CDR1 is SEHNR and CDR2 FQNEAQ (reference sequence). The CDR3 here is CASSHRDRGRGTQYF.

This CDR3 reads CASSHLENDNEQFF. The V gene is TRBV3-1, the J gene TRBJ2-1. The CDR3 has 14 amino acids. Germline CDR1 and CDR2: LGHDT and YNNKEL (reference sequence).

V is TRBV20-1 and J is TRBJ2-7; checking the TCRdb D call of TRBD2 is not possible without DNA. There are 12 residues in the CDR3. CDR1 and CDR2 from the germline V gene are DFQATT and SNEGSKA (reference sequence). CDR3 in amino acids: CSAVKEGYEQYF.

V is TRBV12-3 or TRBV12-4 and J is TRBJ2-1; as DNA is missing, the TRBD2 call by TCRdb cannot be tested. The CDR3 is 16 amino acids. CDR3 sequence: CASTIMAAGGGNEQFF.

The rearrangement uses TRBV3-1 and TRBJ2-7; TCRdb proposes TRBD1, but this gene call is untestable without DNA. Germline V lookup: CDR1 LGHDT, CDR2 YNNKEL (reference sequence). The CDR3 has 15 residues. This chain's CDR3 is CASSQGDGGRYEQYF.

This sequence joins TRBV20-1 and TRBJ1-5; TCRdb's D gene call, TRBD1, goes unchecked for lack of DNA. The CDR3 covers 14 residues. Germline V CDR1 and CDR2: DFQATT, SNEGSKA (reference sequence). The CDR3 spells CSALRGAGNQPQHF.

This chain connects TRBV12-3 or TRBV12-4 to TRBJ1-1; the TCRdb D gene call, TRBD1, has no DNA to confirm it. CDR3 size: 12 residues. CDR3 sequence: CASNMGQAEAFF.

The CDR3 loop reads CASSRNRGGGSNEQFF. V usage is TRBV6-1 and J usage is TRBJ2-1; the TCRdb D gene call, TRBD1, has no DNA to confirm it. The CDR3 has 16 amino acids. Germline V gene data show CDR1 as MNHNS and CDR2 as SASEGT.

V is TRBV20-1 and J is TRBJ1-4. The CDR3 spans 17 residues. Germline values: CDR1 DFQATT, CDR2 SNEGSKA (reference sequence). CDR3 in amino acids: CSARDLDRLRLNEKLFF.

The chain has TRBV3-1 and TRBJ2-3; TCRdb picks TRBD2, but there is no DNA to check that call. Per the germline V gene, CDR1 is LGHDT and CDR2 is YNNKEL (reference sequence). This CDR3 has 14 residues. The CDR3 loop reads CASSQGGGAKAQYF.

This chain joins TRBV5-1 and TRBJ2-5; TCRdb names TRBD1, which stays unverified in the absence of DNA. Per germline, CDR1 SGHRS and CDR2 YFSETQ. The CDR3 length is 15 residues. CDR3: CASSGGSGGRETQYF. The full variable domain, its missing parts supplied by reference TRBV5-1 and TRBJ2-5, is KAGVTQTPRYLIKTRGQQVTLSCSPISGHRSVSWYQQTPGQGLQFLFEYFSETQRNKGNFPGRFSGRQFSNSRSEMNVSTLELGDSALYLCASSGGSGGRETQYFGPGTRLLVL.

The gene calls are TRBV10-3 and TRBJ2-3; the D call of TRBD2 rests on TCRdb alone, since no DNA is present to check it. CDR1 ENHRY and CDR2 SYGVKD come from the germline V gene. The CDR3 extends over 20 amino acids. The CDR3 sequence: CAISGPETSGGAVLGKAQYF.

The chain combines TRBV28 with TRBJ1-2; TCRdb reports TRBD1, a call that lacks DNA to check it against. Germline assignment: CDR1 MDHEN and CDR2 SYDVKM. The CDR3 loop spans 16 amino acids. The CDR3 protein is CASSLAAGQGNYGYTF.

J is TRBJ2-7 and V is TRBV4-1; TCRdb gives TRBD1 as the D gene, but with no DNA this cannot be confirmed. CDR3 length: 15 amino acids. Germline-derived CDR1 and CDR2 are MGHRA and YSYEKL. The CDR3 here is CASSPSRDGYYEQYF.

The chain recombines TRBV12-3 or TRBV12-4 with TRBJ1-2; TCRdb gives TRBD1 as the D gene, but with no DNA this cannot be confirmed. CDR3 length: 14 residues. The CDR3 loop reads CASSLSGINYGYTF.

The chain joins TRBV20-1 to TRBJ2-5; TCRdb designates TRBD2, a call that cannot be tested without DNA. CDR3 size: 14 residues. From germline, CDR1 is DFQATT and CDR2 SNEGSKA (reference sequence). The CDR3 spells CSASLAGVRETQYF.

CDR3 amino acids: CASSLSGFTDTQYF. This sequence joins TRBV28 and TRBJ2-3; with no DNA, the TCRdb D assignment of TRBD2 cannot be verified. Germline V lookup: CDR1 MDHEN, CDR2 SYDVKM. The CDR3 covers 14 residues.

The chain has TRBV7-3 and TRBJ1-1; the TCRdb D gene call, TRBD1, has no DNA to confirm it. The CDR3 runs 16 residues. Per germline, CDR1 SGHTA and CDR2 FQGTGA. The CDR3 sequence is CASSTRSLMTGGKAFF.

The chain couples TRBV20-1 to TRBJ1-2; as DNA is missing, the TRBD1 call by TCRdb cannot be tested. The CDR3 is made up of 13 amino acids. Germline CDR1 DFQATT, CDR2 SNEGSKA (reference sequence). The CDR3 here is CSAFPGQGYGYTF.

This chain uses TRBV6-6 with TRBJ1-5. This CDR3 comprises 11 residues. The V gene's germline CDR1 is MNHNY and CDR2 SVGAGI (reference sequence). The CDR3 is CASMANQPQHF.

V gene TRBV28 combines with J gene TRBJ1-2; TCRdb's D gene call, TRBD1, goes unchecked for lack of DNA. CDR3 length equals 18 residues. Germline loops: CDR1 MDHEN, CDR2 SYDVKM. CDR3 loop: CASSPYLPRGLDPYGYTF.

The rearrangement joins TRBV9 to TRBJ1-2; the D call of TRBD1 rests on TCRdb alone, since no DNA is present to check it. The germline gives CDR1 SGDLS, CDR2 YYNGEE. CDR3 length: 15 amino acids. CDR3 protein: CASSVGTYSNYGYTF.

The chain links TRBV27 to TRBJ2-3; TCRdb's D call of TRBD2 is untestable without DNA. Germline V CDR1 and CDR2: MNHEY, SMNVEV (reference sequence). This CDR3 has 16 amino acids. The CDR3 loop reads CASSSPRLAGTDTQYF.

This sequence joins TRBV7-8 and TRBJ2-3; TCRdb's D call, TRBD1, is unchecked because there is no DNA. The CDR3 contains 15 residues. Germline loops: CDR1 SGHVS, CDR2 FQNEAQ. CDR3 region: CASNLRPGHMDTQYF.

V is TRBV7-9 and J is TRBJ2-3. Looked up from germline, CDR1 is SEHNR and CDR2 is FQNEAQ (reference sequence). This CDR3 is built from 13 residues. CDR3: CASNPSQGDTQYF.

The chain carries TRBV10-3 and TRBJ1-1. The length of the CDR3 is 11 residues. The germline gives CDR1 ENHRY, CDR2 SYGVKD. This chain's CDR3 is CAIRRGTEAFF.

The V and J genes are TRBV6-1 and TRBJ2-5; TCRdb proposes TRBD1, but this gene call is untestable without DNA. There are 14 residues in the CDR3. CDR1 MNHNS and CDR2 SASEGT come from the germline V gene. The CDR3 region is CASSRGRRAETQYF.

The V and J genes are TRBV11-2 and TRBJ2-3; TCRdb's D gene call, TRBD2, goes unchecked for lack of DNA. Germline loops: CDR1 SGHAT, CDR2 FQNNGV. The CDR3 sequence is 21 residues long. CDR3 amino acids: CASCCPWGRLAGGSSTDTQYF.

This sequence joins TRBV5-1 and TRBJ2-5; TCRdb proposes TRBD1, but this gene call is untestable without DNA. The CDR3 extends over 13 amino acids. Germline V lookup: CDR1 SGHRS, CDR2 YFSETQ. The CDR3 sequence: CASRAGSRETQYF.